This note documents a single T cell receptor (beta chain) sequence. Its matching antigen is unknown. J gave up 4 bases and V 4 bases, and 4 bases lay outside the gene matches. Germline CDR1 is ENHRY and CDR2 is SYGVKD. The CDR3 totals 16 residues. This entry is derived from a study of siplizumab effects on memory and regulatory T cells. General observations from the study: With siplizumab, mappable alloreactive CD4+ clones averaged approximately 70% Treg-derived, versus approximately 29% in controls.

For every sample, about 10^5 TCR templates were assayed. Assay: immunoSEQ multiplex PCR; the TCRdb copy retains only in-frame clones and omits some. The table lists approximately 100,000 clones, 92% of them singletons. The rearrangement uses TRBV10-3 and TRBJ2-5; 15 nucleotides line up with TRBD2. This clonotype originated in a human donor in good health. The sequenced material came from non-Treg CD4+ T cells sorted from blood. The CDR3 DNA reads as TGTGCCATCAGTGGGACTAGCGGGAGGGCCGTAGAGACCCAGTACTTC. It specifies CAISGTSGRAVETQYF.